The entry that follows covers one T cell receptor (beta chain) sequence. Base qualities are missing; no much larger clone stands one base away. The data originate from a study of T cells after yellow fever vaccination (dated by TCRdb to about 2019). In the study overall: The SMART-Seq v4 Ultra Low Input RNA kit was used to prepare libraries from fractions with low cell numbers. To follow T-cell clones before and after primary and booster YFV17D yellow fever vaccination, bulk TCR alpha and beta repertoires were sequenced over time. The cohort comprised two healthy male donors, one aged 18 to 29 and one aged 30 to 40 years. Blood was drawn at multiple timepoints before and after primary and secondary immunization, with bulk PBMC replicates and cell subsets isolated.

Study-level results and caveats: The study included only a couple of donors, which limits how far the findings can be generalized. The secondary T-cell response was weaker than the primary response but faster, peaking on day 5 instead of day 15. A small share of clonotypes occurred in both CD4 and CD8 compartments, likely arising from convergent recombination. Because abundant contaminating clonotypes from the bulk population could be contained in FACS-sorted repertoires, computational filtering was required. After the booster, most clones that had expanded after primary vaccination were detected again (approximately 96% of CD4 and roughly nine tenths of CD8), suggesting broad maintenance of memory.

The treatment or condition tag for this specimen amounts to: live attenuated yellow fever vaccine strain. PBMCs were isolated from peripheral blood using a standard Ficoll-Paque protocol. Epitope-specific CD8 T cells were sorted with a dextramer loaded with the yellow fever NS4B epitope peptide, together with anti-CD3 and anti-CD8 staining. TriZol was used to extract RNA from bulk PBMCs, CD4 and CD8 fractions, and dextramer-positive and dextramer-negative fractions. TCR cDNA was synthesized by 5'RACE template switching, through which a universal primer site and unique molecular identifiers were introduced. cDNA synthesis was primed from both the TCR alpha and TCR beta constant segments. Library amplification involved two PCR steps, and the second step added sample barcodes and sequencing adapters. Sequencing of libraries was performed on Illumina HiSeq 2500 (2x100 bp) or NovaSeq (2x150 bp). From the authors' description of their analysis: MIGEC was used to demultiplex reads and collapse the reads into UMI consensus sequences, and MiXCR was used for V(D)J alignment. Vaccine-responding clonotypes were identified with edgeR using replicate PBMC samples, with FDR below 0.01 and a log2 fold change above 5 up to day 15 being required. Each bulk clonotype received a CD4 or CD8 identity based on whether the sequenced CD4 or CD8 repertoire contained that clonotype at higher abundance. NS4B-specific clonotypes were defined as those at least 10-fold enriched in dextramer-positive over dextramer-negative fractions; CD4-biased clonotypes were excluded. Through fastp at Q25 and MiXCR, TCRdb rebuilt clones from the public reads, retaining in-frame beta chains. Rows are combined by CDR3 protein, so each entry shows the most common genes and DNA. These V and J calls are TCRdb output, not the study's own analysis. This sample is represented by just under 85,000 distinct CDR3 sequences; 13% of them were singletons. The ten largest account for 20% to 25% of the sample.

Germline trimming: 5 bases from V, 7 bases from J; junction bases outside gene matches: 4. CDR1 GTSNPN and CDR2 SVGIG are derived from the germline V gene (reference sequence). Measured from the cysteine to the phenylalanine, the CDR3 is 12 residues long. Just the 36-base CDR3 DNA is kept, in frame starting at base 1. This clonotype was obtained from a man aged 18 to 30 who received the YFV17D yellow fever vaccine. The chain links TRBV30 with TRBJ1-2, with 10 bases matching TRBD1. The sample consisted of CD8+ T cells not binding an NS4B(214-222) dextramer, sorted from PBMCs, taken 21 days after the first yellow fever vaccination. What this sample's cell subset or site label stands for: NS4B epitope dextramer-negative CD8 T cells. The sequenced DNA is TGTGCCTGGGGGACAGGGGTTGGTGGCTACACCTTC. It translates as CAWGTGVGGYTF.